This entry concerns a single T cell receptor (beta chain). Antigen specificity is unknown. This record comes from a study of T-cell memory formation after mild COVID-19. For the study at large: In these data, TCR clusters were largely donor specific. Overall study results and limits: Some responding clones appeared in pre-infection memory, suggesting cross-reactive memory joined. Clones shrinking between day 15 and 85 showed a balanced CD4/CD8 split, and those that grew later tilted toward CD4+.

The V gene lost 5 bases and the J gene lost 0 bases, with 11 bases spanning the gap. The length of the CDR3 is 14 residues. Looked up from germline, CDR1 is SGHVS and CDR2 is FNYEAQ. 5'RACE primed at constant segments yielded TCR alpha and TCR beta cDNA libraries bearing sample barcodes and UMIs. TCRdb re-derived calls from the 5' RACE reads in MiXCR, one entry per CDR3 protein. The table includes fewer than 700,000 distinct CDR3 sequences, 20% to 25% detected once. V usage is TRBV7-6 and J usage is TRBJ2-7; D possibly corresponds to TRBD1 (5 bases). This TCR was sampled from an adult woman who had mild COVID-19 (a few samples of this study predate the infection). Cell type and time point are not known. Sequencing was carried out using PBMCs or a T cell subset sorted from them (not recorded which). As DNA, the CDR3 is TGTGCCAGCAGCCCGACAGAGAGCTCCTACGAGCAGTACTTC. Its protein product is CASSPTESSYEQYF.